This T cell receptor beta chain was documented in a study of T cells in Graves' hyperthyroidism and ophthalmopathy. Together with thyroid ultrasound, orbital computed tomography, serum thyroxine and TRAb, clinical symptoms were used for diagnoses. RNA transcripts were the template for amplifying TCR beta CDR3 regions. First-round RT-PCR with HTBI primers amplified the TCR CDR3 region. MiXCR, applied by TCRdb to the multiplex PCR reads, yields one record per CDR3 protein. The data show some 50,000 distinct CDR3 sequences, around 55% seen once. The CDR3 runs to 11 residues. V shed 9 bases and J shed 8 bases, with 13 bases lying between them. The germline V gene has CDR1 ENHRY and CDR2 SYGVKD.

This clonotype was sampled from a young man with Graves' hyperthyroidism. This sequence joins TRBV10-3 and TRBJ1-2, with D possibly TRBD1 on 5 matching bases. Material for sequencing was peripheral blood or thyroid tissue (not recorded which). CDR3 coding DNA: TGTGCCATTGGGGCGCCAGGAGGCTACACCTTC. Translating it yields CAIGAPGGYTF.